One sample yielded the 9 T cell receptor beta chains listed below, sequenced in a study of CD8 T cells in Susac syndrome. When the RNA was reverse transcribed, random hexamers were used with an input of roughly 0.5 to 1 ug. One entry per CDR3 protein results from TCRdb running MiXCR on the immunoSEQ multiplex PCR reads. The data show 65,000 to 100,000 distinct CDR3 sequences, 95% to 97% seen once. The specimen sequenced was CD8+ T cells from PBMCs. The receptor set was obtained from a human donor with Susac syndrome.

This chain connects TRBV20-1 to TRBJ2-3; D gene uncertain. Germline-derived CDR1 and CDR2 are DFQATT and SNEGSKA (reference sequence). V was pared by 5 bases and J by 6 bases, with 9 bases between. The CDR3 extends over 11 amino acids. CDR3 sequence reads: CSAPLGDTQYF. The CDR3 nucleotides are TGCAGTGCTCCCCTTGGCGATACGCAGTATTTT.

The J gene is TRBJ2-1, the V gene TRBV28; D assignment may be TRBD1 or TRBD2 (5 bases each). The CDR3 has 11 residues. The V gene lost 9 bases and the J gene lost 12 bases, with 15 bases spanning the gap. Germline V gene lookup returns CDR1 MDHEN and CDR2 SYDVKM. CDR3 loop: CASGLAGGQFF. Here the CDR3 DNA reads TGTGCCAGTGGATTAGCTGGGGGGCAGTTCTTC.

V gene TRBV14 combines with J gene TRBJ1-1, with TRBD1 identical over 8 bases. Germline-derived CDR1 and CDR2 are SGHDN and FVKESK. The CDR3 covers 14 residues. The junction had 3 bases not matched to a gene; V was cut back by 2 bases and J by 4 bases. The CDR3 loop is CASSQRTGSTEAFF. In nucleotides, the CDR3 is TGTGCCAGCAGCCAACGGACAGGGAGCACTGAAGCTTTCTTT.

The CDR3 region is CASSTSGGVWNEQFF. The CDR3 DNA follows: TGTGCCAGCAGCACTAGCGGGGGGGTGTGGAATGAGCAGTTCTTC. The V and J genes are TRBV9 and TRBJ2-1; 13 nucleotides line up with TRBD2. After removal of 4 bases from V and 7 bases from J, the junction contained 5 bases not matched to a gene. Per germline, CDR1 SGDLS and CDR2 YYNGEE. The length of the CDR3 is 15 residues.

This clonotype appeared once. The V gene is TRBV12-3 or TRBV12-4, the J gene TRBJ2-7; 9 bases are a match to TRBD2. The CDR3 sequence is 16 residues long. Trimming removed 6 bases from V and 6 bases from J; junction bases left unmatched: 15. The CDR3 sequence is CASRQTFSGSDPEQYF. In DNA form, the CDR3 reads TGTGCCAGCAGGCAAACTTTTAGCGGGAGTGATCCCGAGCAGTACTTC.

The chain combines TRBV12-3 or TRBV12-4 with TRBJ1-1; D is uncertain. V shed 6 bases and J shed 4 bases, with 15 bases lying between them. This CDR3 has 14 amino acids. DNA for the CDR3: TGTGCCAGCAGCCCAACTCAAGGAGGCACTGAAGCTTTCTTT. Amino acid sequence: CASSPTQGGTEAFF.

J is TRBJ2-1 and V is TRBV6-1; 11 bases match TRBD1. The CDR3 runs 14 residues. The ends lost 5 bases at V and 6 bases at J; junction bases unmatched: 3. CDR1 is MNHNS, CDR2 SASEGT, per germline. CDR3 bases: TGTGCCAGCAGTTTTGGGACAGGGGGCAATGAGCAGTTCTTC. This codes for CASSFGTGGNEQFF.

V is TRBV20-1 and J is TRBJ2-5; 8 bases fit TRBD2. The CDR3 covers 17 residues. V shed 3 bases and J 1 base; nucleotides not matched to a gene: 13. The germline CDR1 and CDR2 sequences are DFQATT and SNEGSKA (reference sequence). This CDR3 reads CSASGPGGVRGQETQYF. The CDR3 coding sequence is TGCAGTGCTAGTGGCCCGGGGGGGGTACGGGGCCAAGAGACCCAGTACTTC.

The J gene is TRBJ1-1, the V gene TRBV20-1; D unclear. V lost 0 bases and J 3 bases, leaving 5 bases between the germline ends. CDR3 length equals 12 residues. Germline CDR1 reads DFQATT; CDR2 reads SNEGSKA (reference sequence). For the CDR3, the DNA is TGCAGTGCTAGAGAGCAGTACACTGAAGCTTTCTTT. This encodes CSAREQYTEAFF.